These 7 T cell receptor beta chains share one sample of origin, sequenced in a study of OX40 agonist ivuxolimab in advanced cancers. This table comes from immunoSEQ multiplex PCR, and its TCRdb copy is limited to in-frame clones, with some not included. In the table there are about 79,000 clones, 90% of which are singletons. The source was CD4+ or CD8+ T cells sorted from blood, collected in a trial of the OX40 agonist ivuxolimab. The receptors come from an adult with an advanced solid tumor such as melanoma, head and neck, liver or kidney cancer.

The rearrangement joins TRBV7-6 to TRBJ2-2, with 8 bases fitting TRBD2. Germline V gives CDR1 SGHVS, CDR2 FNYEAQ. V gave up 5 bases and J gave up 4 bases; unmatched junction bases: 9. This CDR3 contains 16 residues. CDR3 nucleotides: TGTGCCAGCAGCCCTAGAAGCGGGGGTTCCACCGGGGAGCTGTTTTTT. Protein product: CASSPRSGGSTGELFF.

This CDR3 reads CASNERGGTGNTIYF. The CDR3 DNA is TGTGCCAGCAACGAGCGGGGGGGTACTGGAAACACCATATATTTT. The genes are TRBV9 and TRBJ1-3; possible D gene TRBD1, 5 bases. Germline V gene data show CDR1 as SGDLS and CDR2 as YYNGEE. The V gene lost 6 bases and the J gene lost 2 bases, with 15 bases spanning the gap. The CDR3 extends over 15 amino acids.

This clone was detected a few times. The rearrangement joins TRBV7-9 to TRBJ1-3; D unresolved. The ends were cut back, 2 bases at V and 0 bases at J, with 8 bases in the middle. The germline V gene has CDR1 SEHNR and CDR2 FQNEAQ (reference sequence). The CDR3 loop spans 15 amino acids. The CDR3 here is CASSLSVGSGNTIYF. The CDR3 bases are TGTGCCAGCAGCTTAAGTGTCGGCTCTGGAAACACCATATATTTT.

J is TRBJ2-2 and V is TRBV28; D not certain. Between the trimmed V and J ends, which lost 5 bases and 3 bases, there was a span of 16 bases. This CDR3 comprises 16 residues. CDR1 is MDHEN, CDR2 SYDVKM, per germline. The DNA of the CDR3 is TGTGCCAGCAGTCACAACCGGTGGGCCGACACCGGGGAGCTGTTTTTT. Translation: CASSHNRWADTGELFF.

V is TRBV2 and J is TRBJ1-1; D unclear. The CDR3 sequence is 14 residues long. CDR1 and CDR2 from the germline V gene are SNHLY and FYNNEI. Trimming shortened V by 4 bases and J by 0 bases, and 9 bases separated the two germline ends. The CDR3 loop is CASSGASMNTEAFF. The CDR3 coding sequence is TGTGCCAGCAGTGGGGCGTCAATGAACACTGAAGCTTTCTTT.

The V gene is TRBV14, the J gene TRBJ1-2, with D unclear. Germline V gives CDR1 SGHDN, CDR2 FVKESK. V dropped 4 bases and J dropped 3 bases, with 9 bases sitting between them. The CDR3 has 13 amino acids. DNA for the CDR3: TGTGCCAGCAGCCCCGAGGCGTACTATGGCTACACCTTC. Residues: CASSPEAYYGYTF.

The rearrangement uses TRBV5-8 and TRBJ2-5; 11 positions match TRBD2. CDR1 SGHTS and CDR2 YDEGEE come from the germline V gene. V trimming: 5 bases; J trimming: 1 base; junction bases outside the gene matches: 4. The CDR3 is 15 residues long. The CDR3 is CASRSGTSGQETQYF. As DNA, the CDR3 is TGTGCCAGCAGGTCCGGGACTAGCGGCCAAGAGACCCAGTACTTC.